Presented here are 26 T cell receptor beta chains from one specimen sequenced in a study of blood T cell repertoires in COVID-19. Profiling relied on immunoSEQ multiplex PCR, and the TCRdb table lists in-frame clones only, not all of them. Seen here are roughly 250,000 clones, approximately 82% observed once, and the top ten hold 4.5% to 6%. Sequenced input: peripheral blood. These receptors all stem from a woman at least 80 years old with active or convalescent COVID-19.

V gene TRBV3-1 (or the pseudogene TRBV3-2) combines with J gene TRBJ2-3; D not resolved. The CDR3 is made up of 17 amino acids. V dropped 0 bases and J dropped 0 bases, with 13 bases sitting between them. The germline CDR1 and CDR2 sequences are LGHDT and YNNKEL (reference sequence). CDR3 coding DNA: TGTGCCAGCAGCCAAGATTTGCCTATTTCTAGCACAGATACGCAGTATTTT. Protein: CASSQDLPISSTDTQYF.

This chain joins TRBV6-5 and TRBJ1-2, with 7 bases fitting TRBD1. CDR3 length equals 11 residues. The germline V gene has CDR1 MNHEY and CDR2 SVGAGI. The junction had 2 bases not matched to a gene; V was cut back by 5 bases and J by 8 bases. CDR3 bases: TGTGCCAGCAGTAGGGGGCAAGGCTACACCTTC. Its translation: CASSRGQGYTF.

A few counts support this clone. The chain carries TRBV18 and TRBJ1-6, with 10 bases matching TRBD1. CDR3 length: 15 amino acids. With V trimmed by 5 bases and J by 2 bases, 0 bases remained unmatched. The germline gives CDR1 KGHSH, CDR2 LQKENI. The CDR3 loop reads CASSDRGPYNSPLHF. The CDR3 nucleotides read TGTGCCAGCTCAGACAGGGGGCCCTATAATTCACCCCTCCACTTT.

The chain uses TRBV30 and TRBJ1-3; D is unclear. Germline V CDR1 and CDR2: GTSNPN, SVGIG (reference sequence). This CDR3 comprises 13 residues. Trimming left V 8 bases short and J 0 bases short, with 11 bases between. The CDR3 sequence is CALAAGSGNTIYF. In nucleotides, the CDR3 is TGTGCCCTGGCAGCGGGCTCTGGAAACACCATATATTTT.

The chain couples TRBV30 to TRBJ1-3, with D possibly TRBD1 on 6 matching bases. Trimming stripped 2 bases from V and 2 bases from J, with 7 bases between. The germline V gene encodes CDR1 GTSNPN and CDR2 SVGIG (reference sequence). The CDR3 contains 13 residues. The CDR3 nucleotides are TGTGCCTGGAGTAGACAGGCTGGAAACACCATATATTTT. This sequence encodes CAWSRQAGNTIYF.

The chain employs TRBV28 and TRBJ1-1, with D unresolved. The germline gives CDR1 MDHEN, CDR2 SYDVKM. This CDR3 has 13 amino acids. V dropped 3 bases and J dropped 1 base, with 6 bases sitting between them. CDR3 bases: TGTGCCAGCAGTTTGCCAGGGAACACTGAAGCTTTCTTT. This sequence encodes CASSLPGNTEAFF.

The J gene is TRBJ1-5, the V gene TRBV6-1; D gene uncertain. CDR1 is MNHNS and CDR2 is SASEGT in the germline V gene. This CDR3 has 16 residues. V was pared by 2 bases and J by 0 bases, with 11 bases between. The CDR3 protein is CASSERDLGSNQPQHF. In DNA form, the CDR3 reads TGTGCCAGCAGTGAAAGAGACTTGGGTAGCAATCAGCCCCAGCATTTT.

This clone has more than one count but fewer than ten. Other DNA sequences in this sample translate to the same CDR3. This chain joins TRBV5-1 and TRBJ2-5; 9 bases fit TRBD1. CDR1 and CDR2 (germline): SGHRS, YFSETQ. The CDR3 has 14 residues. V shed 4 bases, J shed 5 bases, and the junction held 6 bases outside the gene matches. The CDR3 DNA follows: TGCGCCAGCAGCCTAGGGACAGGGCGGGAGACCCAGTACTTC. Protein product: CASSLGTGRETQYF.

This chain uses TRBV5-1 with TRBJ1-4; possibly TRBD1 for D (5 bases). Germline CDR1 SGHRS, CDR2 YFSETQ. The CDR3 covers 15 residues. V gave up 4 bases and J gave up 7 bases, with 17 bases separating them. CDR3 residues: CASSNPQEHSEKLFF. The CDR3, as DNA: TGCGCCAGCAGCAACCCACAGGAGCATAGTGAAAAACTGTTTTTT. Supplemented by reference TRBV5-1 and TRBJ1-4, the full variable domain reads KAGVTQTPRYLIKTRGQQVTLSCSPISGHRSVSWYQQTPGQGLQFLFEYFSETQRNKGNFPGRFSGRQFSNSRSEMNVSTLELGDSALYLCASSNPQEHSEKLFFGSGTQLSVL.

This clone was counted only a few times. V is TRBV5-1 and J is TRBJ2-7, with 11 bases that match TRBD2. This CDR3 spans 18 amino acids. CDR1 is SGHRS and CDR2 is YFSETQ in the germline V gene. The V gene end was trimmed by 0 bases and the J gene end by 4 bases; junction bases not matched to a gene: 12. CDR3 DNA: TGCGCCAGCAGCTTGGTAGGACTAGCGGGTCCTTCCGGGTACGAGCAGTACTTC. As protein: CASSLVGLAGPSGYEQYF.

This clone was recorded only once. The rearrangement uses TRBV24-1 and TRBJ2-2, with TRBD2 matching over 14 bases. Germline V gene sequence: CDR1 KGHDR, CDR2 SFDVKD. The CDR3 totals 17 residues. With 3 bases clipped from V and 5 bases from J, the junction kept 4 bases outside the gene matches. As DNA, the CDR3 is TGTGCCACCAGTGATGACGGACTAGCGGGAGGTACCGGGGAGCTGTTTTTT. This encodes CATSDDGLAGGTGELFF.

This chain uses TRBV20-1 with TRBJ2-1; TRBD1 matches at 7 bases. CDR3 length equals 15 residues. Germline CDR1 DFQATT, CDR2 SNEGSKA (reference sequence). J gave up 6 bases and V 3 bases, and 11 bases lay outside the gene matches. CDR3 protein: CSASRRQGSGNEQFF. The CDR3 coding sequence is TGCAGTGCTAGTCGGAGACAGGGTTCGGGCAATGAGCAGTTCTTC.

This rearrangement joins TRBV5-1 to TRBJ2-1, with TRBD2 matching over 14 bases. This CDR3 spans 15 amino acids. V lost 0 bases and J lost 14; bases outside the gene matches: 7. Germline assignment: CDR1 SGHRS and CDR2 YFSETQ. This chain's CDR3 is CASSLGGGLAGEEFF. CDR3 DNA sequence: TGCGCCAGCAGCTTGGGAGGGGGACTAGCGGGAGAAGAGTTCTTC.

This clone was observed a few times. The V call is TRBV10-3, the J call TRBJ2-1, with 9 bases identical to TRBD2. The CDR3 sequence is 14 residues long. Germline CDR1 and CDR2: ENHRY and SYGVKD. Trimming took 4 bases from V and 3 from J; bases not matched to a gene: 1. The CDR3 DNA reads as TGTGCCATCAGTGTTAGCGGGAGCTACAATGAGCAGTTCTTC. It yields the protein CAISVSGSYNEQFF.

V gene TRBV5-1 combines with J gene TRBJ1-3; D is unclear. V lost 3 bases and J lost 0, with 7 bases in between. The CDR3 runs to 14 residues. Per the germline V gene, CDR1 is SGHRS and CDR2 is YFSETQ. CDR3 in amino acids: CASSSEYSGNTIYF. CDR3 DNA: TGCGCCAGCAGCTCTGAGTACTCTGGAAACACCATATATTTT.

This clone has just a few counts. The genes are TRBV7-6 and TRBJ2-7; maybe TRBD1 (5 bases). The V gene lost 3 bases and the J gene lost 6 bases, with 9 bases spanning the gap. Germline V gene sequence: CDR1 SGHVS, CDR2 FNYEAQ. CDR3 length: 12 residues. The CDR3 region has the DNA TGTGCCAGCAGCTTCCATGGGGCCGAGCAGTACTTC. It specifies CASSFHGAEQYF.

The chain couples TRBV24-1 to TRBJ2-5, with D possibly being TRBD1 (5 bases). In germline, CDR1 is KGHDR, CDR2 SFDVKD. The CDR3 sequence is 15 residues long. Trimming removed 9 bases at V and 1 base at J, with 17 bases between. The CDR3 protein is CATPARAGSQETQYF. The DNA of the CDR3 is TGTGCCACCCCCGCCAGGGCCGGTTCCCAAGAGACCCAGTACTTC.

This rearrangement joins TRBV12-3 or TRBV12-4 to TRBJ1-2, with a weak D call TRBD1 (5 bases). Trimming removed 9 bases from V and 6 bases from J, with 14 bases in between. The CDR3 extends over 12 amino acids. The CDR3: CASSGRVDGYTF. The CDR3 nucleotides read TGTGCCAGTTCGGGCAGGGTGGATGGCTACACCTTC.

The CDR3 DNA reads TGTGCCATCAGTCGAACGGGACAGGATAGCAATCAGCCCCAGCATTTT. Translated, it gives CAISRTGQDSNQPQHF. This chain links TRBV10-3 with TRBJ1-5; 8 positions match TRBD1. The V and J ends lost 5 bases and 0 bases, in that order; junction bases with no gene match: 6. This CDR3 has 16 amino acids. Germline V gene data show CDR1 as ENHRY and CDR2 as SYGVKD.

The V call is TRBV14, the J call TRBJ1-4, with TRBD1 matching over 7 bases. The length of the CDR3 is 15 residues. Unmatched junction bases numbered 9, after V lost 3 bases and J lost 8 bases. Germline values: CDR1 SGHDN, CDR2 FVKESK. CDR3: CASSQKTGAGEKLFF. The CDR3 nucleotides read TGTGCCAGCAGCCAGAAAACAGGGGCGGGCGAAAAACTGTTTTTT.

V and J are TRBV5-1 and TRBJ1-3; perhaps TRBD1 as D (6 bases). V was trimmed by 4 bases and J by 4 bases, leaving 15 bases between them. This CDR3 spans 15 amino acids. CDR1 is SGHRS, CDR2 YFSETQ, per germline. CDR3 DNA: TGCGCCAGCAGCCCCCGACCGGGGGGCGGAAACACCATATATTTT. It translates to CASSPRPGGGNTIYF.

The sample holds a few counts of this clone. The V call is TRBV24-1, the J call TRBJ2-5; D is unresolved. Germline loops: CDR1 KGHDR, CDR2 SFDVKD. Trimming stripped 4 bases from V and 1 base from J, with 6 bases between. The CDR3 spans 13 residues. CDR3 region: CATSENSQETQYF. CDR3 nucleotides: TGTGCCACCAGTGAAAACAGCCAAGAGACCCAGTACTTC.

This sequence joins TRBV3-1 (or the pseudogene TRBV3-2) and TRBJ2-7; 12 nucleotides align to TRBD2. V lost 4 bases and J lost 5; bases outside the gene matches: 6. Germline CDR1 reads LGHDT; CDR2 reads YNNKEL (reference sequence). The CDR3 contains 15 residues. The CDR3: CASSLTSGSFDEQYF. The CDR3, as DNA: TGTGCCAGCAGCCTGACTAGCGGGAGTTTCGACGAGCAGTACTTC.

This chain links TRBV19 with TRBJ2-3, with no clear D. Germline values: CDR1 LNHDA, CDR2 SQIVND (reference sequence). Trimming removed 5 bases at V and 2 bases at J, with 11 bases between. The CDR3 has 14 residues. CDR3 bases: TGTGCCAGTAGTCCAACAGCCCTCACAGATACGCAGTATTTT. It specifies CASSPTALTDTQYF. Supplemented by reference TRBV19 and TRBJ2-3, the full variable domain reads DGGITQSPKYLFRKEGQNVTLSCEQNLNHDAMYWYRQDPGQGLRLIYYSQIVNDFQKGDIAEGYSVSREKKESFPLTVTSAQKNPTAFYLCASSPTALTDTQYFGPGTRLTVL.

The gene calls are TRBV21-1 and TRBJ2-1; no DNA check was done on the table's D call, TRBD2. TRBV21-1 is a pseudogene segment. The CDR3 has 15 residues. This CDR3 is CASSNQGLQYNEQFF. CDR3 nucleotide sequence: TGTGCCAGCAGCAACCAGGGACTGCAATACAATGAGCAGTTCTTC.

A note on this clone: One end of the junction fails to match germline, which may point to a read error. V usage is TRBV2 and J usage is TRBJ2-5, with D possibly being TRBD2 (5 bases). Germline values: CDR1 SNHLY, CDR2 FYNNEI. The CDR3 runs to 13 residues. Here the CDR3 reads CASSEGGQATQYF. The CDR3 coding sequence is TGTGCCAGCAGTGAAGGAGGGCAAGCGACCCAGTACTTC.